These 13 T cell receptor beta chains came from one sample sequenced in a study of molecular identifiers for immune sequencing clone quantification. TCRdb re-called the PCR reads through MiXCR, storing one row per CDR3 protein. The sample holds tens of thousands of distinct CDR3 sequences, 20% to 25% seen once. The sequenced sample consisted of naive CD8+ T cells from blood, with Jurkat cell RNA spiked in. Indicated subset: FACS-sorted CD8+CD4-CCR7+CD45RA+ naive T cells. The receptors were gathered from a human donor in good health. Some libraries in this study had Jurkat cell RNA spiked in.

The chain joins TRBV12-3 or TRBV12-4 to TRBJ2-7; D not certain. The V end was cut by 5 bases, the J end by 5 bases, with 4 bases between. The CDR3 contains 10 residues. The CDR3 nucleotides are TGTGCCAGCAGTCCGGACGAGCAGTACTTC. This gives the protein CASSPDEQYF.

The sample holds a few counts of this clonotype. CDR3 bases: TGTGCCAGCAGCTTCTGGACAGGGAACGAGCAGTACTTC. Translated, it gives CASSFWTGNEQYF. The chain couples TRBV7-2 to TRBJ2-7; 8 bases are shared with TRBD1. V lost 3 bases to trimming and J lost 5 bases; unmatched junction nucleotides: 3. CDR3 length equals 13 residues. Looked up from germline, CDR1 is SGHTA and CDR2 is FQGNSA.

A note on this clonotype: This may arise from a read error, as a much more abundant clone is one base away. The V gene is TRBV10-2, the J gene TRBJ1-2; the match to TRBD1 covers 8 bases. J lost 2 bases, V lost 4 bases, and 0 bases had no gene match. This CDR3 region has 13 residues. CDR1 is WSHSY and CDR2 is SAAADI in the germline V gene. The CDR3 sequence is CASSAGGNYGYTF. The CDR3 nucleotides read TGCGCCAGCAGTGCAGGGGGCAACTATGGCTACACCTTC.

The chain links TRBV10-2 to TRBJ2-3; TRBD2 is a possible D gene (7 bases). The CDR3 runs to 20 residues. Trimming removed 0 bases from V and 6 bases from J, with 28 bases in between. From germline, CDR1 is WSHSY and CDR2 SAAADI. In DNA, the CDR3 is TGCGCCAGCAGTGAGTCGAGGGGGAGGGGACCGGAACCCTTCGCGGATACGCAGTATTTT. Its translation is CASSESRGRGPEPFADTQYF.

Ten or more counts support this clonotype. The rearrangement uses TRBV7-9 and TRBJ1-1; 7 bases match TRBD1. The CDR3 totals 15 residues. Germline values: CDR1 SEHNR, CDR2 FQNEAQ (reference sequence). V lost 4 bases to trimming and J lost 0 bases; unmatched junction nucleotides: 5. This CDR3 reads CASSWDRTLNTEAFF. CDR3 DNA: TGTGCCAGCAGCTGGGACAGAACACTGAACACTGAAGCTTTCTTT.

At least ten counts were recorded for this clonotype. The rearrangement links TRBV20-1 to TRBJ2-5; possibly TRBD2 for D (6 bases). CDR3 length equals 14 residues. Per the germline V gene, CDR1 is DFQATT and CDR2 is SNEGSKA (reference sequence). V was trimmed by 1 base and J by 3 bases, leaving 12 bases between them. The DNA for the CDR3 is TGCAGTGCTAGAGTCGCGGGGCAAGAAGAGACCCAGTACTTC. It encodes CSARVAGQEETQYF.

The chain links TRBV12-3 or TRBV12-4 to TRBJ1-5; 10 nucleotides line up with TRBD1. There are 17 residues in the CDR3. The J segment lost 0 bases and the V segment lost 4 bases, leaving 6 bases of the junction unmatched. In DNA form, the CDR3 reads TGTGCCAGCAGTTGGGACAGGGGACACTATAGCAATCAGCCCCAGCATTTT. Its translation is CASSWDRGHYSNQPQHF.

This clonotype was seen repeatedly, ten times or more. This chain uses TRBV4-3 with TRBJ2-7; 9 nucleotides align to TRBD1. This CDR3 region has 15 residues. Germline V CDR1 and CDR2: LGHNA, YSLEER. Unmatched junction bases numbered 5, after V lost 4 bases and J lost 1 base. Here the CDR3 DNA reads TGCGCCAGCAGCCCGTCTGGGACAGGGTCCTACGAGCAGTACTTC. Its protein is CASSPSGTGSYEQYF.

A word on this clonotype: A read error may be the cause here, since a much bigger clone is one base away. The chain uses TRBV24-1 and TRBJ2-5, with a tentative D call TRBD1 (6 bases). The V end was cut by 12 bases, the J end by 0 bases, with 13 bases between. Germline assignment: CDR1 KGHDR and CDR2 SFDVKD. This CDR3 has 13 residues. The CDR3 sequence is CAASTGYQETQYF. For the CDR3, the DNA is TGTGCCGCCTCTACAGGGTACCAAGAGACCCAGTACTTC.

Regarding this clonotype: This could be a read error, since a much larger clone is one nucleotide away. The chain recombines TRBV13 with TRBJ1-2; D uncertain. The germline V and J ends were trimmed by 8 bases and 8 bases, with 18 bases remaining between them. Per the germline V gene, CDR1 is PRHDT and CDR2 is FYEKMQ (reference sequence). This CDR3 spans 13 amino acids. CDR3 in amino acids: CASGAERRLGYTF. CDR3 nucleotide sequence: TGTGCCAGCGGCGCAGAACGGCGGTTGGGCTACACCTTC.

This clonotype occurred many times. Here the CDR3 reads CAWSPGLAGGPEGNEQFF. The CDR3, as DNA: TGTGCCTGGAGTCCGGGACTAGCGGGAGGGCCGGAGGGTAATGAGCAGTTCTTC. The genes are TRBV30 and TRBJ2-1, with 16 bases matching TRBD2. CDR1 and CDR2 from the germline V gene are GTSNPN and SVGIG (reference sequence). The CDR3 runs 18 residues. J lost 7 bases, V lost 2 bases, and 11 bases had no gene match.

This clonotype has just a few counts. For the CDR3, the DNA is TGTGCCAGCAGCCCTTTACTCGATACAGCGAACACTGAAGCTTTCTTT. Protein: CASSPLLDTANTEAFF. The chain is built from TRBV5-6 and TRBJ1-1, with D unresolved. The CDR3 is 16 amino acids. The germline V gene has CDR1 SGHDT and CDR2 YYEEEE. With 4 bases removed from V and 1 base from J, the gap between germline ends came to 17 bases.

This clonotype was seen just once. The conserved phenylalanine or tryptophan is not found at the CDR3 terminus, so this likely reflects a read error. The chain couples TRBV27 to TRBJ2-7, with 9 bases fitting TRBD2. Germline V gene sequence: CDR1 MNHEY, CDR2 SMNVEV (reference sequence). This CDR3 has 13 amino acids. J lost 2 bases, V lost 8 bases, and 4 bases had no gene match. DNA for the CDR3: TGTGCCAGCGGTAGCGGGAGAGCCTACGAGCAGTACTCC. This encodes CASGSGRAYEQYS.